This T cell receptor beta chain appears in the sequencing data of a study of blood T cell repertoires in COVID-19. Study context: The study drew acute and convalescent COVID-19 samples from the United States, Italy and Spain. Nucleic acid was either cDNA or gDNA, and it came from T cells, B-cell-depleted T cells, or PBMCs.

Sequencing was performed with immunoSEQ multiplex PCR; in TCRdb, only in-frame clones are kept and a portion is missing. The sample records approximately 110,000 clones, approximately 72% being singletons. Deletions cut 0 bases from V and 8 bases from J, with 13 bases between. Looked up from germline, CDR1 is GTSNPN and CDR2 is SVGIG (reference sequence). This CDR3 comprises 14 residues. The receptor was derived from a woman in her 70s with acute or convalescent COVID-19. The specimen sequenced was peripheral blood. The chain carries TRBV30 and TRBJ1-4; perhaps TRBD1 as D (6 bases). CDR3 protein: CAWSVPGGSEKLFF. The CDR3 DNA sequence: TGTGCCTGGAGTGTACCGGGGGGCAGCGAAAAACTGTTTTTT.